This record concerns one TCR beta chain sequence. Antigen: not known. Drawing of blood for sampling happened at baseline, at cycle 4 day 1, and at cycle 7 day 1. Germline V gives CDR1 SGHVS, CDR2 FQNEAQ. V shed 5 bases and J shed 7 bases, with 12 bases lying between them. The CDR3 spans 12 residues. This sample was taken from a study of OX40 agonist ivuxolimab in advanced cancers. Study in general: Hepatocellular carcinoma, melanoma, renal cell or head and neck cancer affected the dose-escalation patients. A male proportion of just over 80% was recorded, with mean age 60 years and range about 23 to 80.

Study-wide points: At 0.1 to 3.0 mg/kg, clonal expansion of CD4+ and CD8+ blood T cells had occurred by week 6.

Sequencing used immunoSEQ multiplex PCR; TCRdb keeps in-frame clones, though not all of them. In the table there are roughly 64,000 clones, 70% to 90% of which are singletons. The origin of this receptor is an adult with an advanced solid tumor such as melanoma, head and neck, liver or kidney cancer. The chain joins TRBV7-8 to TRBJ2-7, with a weak D call TRBD2 (5 bases). This specimen was CD4+ or CD8+ T cells sorted from blood, taken in a trial of the OX40 agonist ivuxolimab. This chain's CDR3 is CASSPAGGEQYF. CDR3 nucleotide sequence: TGTGCCAGCAGCCCTGCAGGCGGGGAGCAGTACTTC.